This TCR beta chain is from a study of blood T cell repertoires in COVID-19. The overall study: From the United States, Italy and Spain came samples of acute and convalescent COVID-19. The cDNA or gDNA used as material had been derived from T cells, B-cell-depleted T cells, or PBMCs.

The CDR3 loop spans 14 amino acids. The junction had 3 bases not matched to a gene; V was cut back by 6 bases and J by 2 bases. Per the germline V gene, CDR1 is LGHNT and CDR2 is FRNRAP. Some clones are missing from TCRdb's copy, which holds only in-frame ones; the method was immunoSEQ multiplex PCR. Of 120,000 or so clones in the sample, 85% to 90% were seen once. This clone was found once. The source material was peripheral blood. The source is a woman between 45 and 65 years old with acute or convalescent COVID-19. The chain couples TRBV12-5 to TRBJ1-1; 10 bases agree with TRBD1. The CDR3 protein is CASGRQGANTEAFF. As DNA, the CDR3 is TGTGCTAGTGGCCGACAGGGGGCCAACACTGAAGCTTTCTTT.